This passage covers 5 T cell receptor beta chains from one sample sequenced in a study of T cell responses to AZD1222 COVID-19 vaccine (dated by TCRdb to about 2021). Libraries were built with the immunoSEQ multiplex PCR assay. This immuneACCESS table, as held by TCRdb, lists in-frame sequences with V and J called but not all clones. Of the missing ones, under half trace to an unresolved V gene in checked studies; the others have no known cause. The sample table records over 120,000 clones; around 89% of these occur just once. The top ten clones comprise 1.6% of the sample. The meaning of the sample's time point label: baseline before first vaccination. Source: peripheral blood, taken on day 0 of AZD1222 vaccination. All receptors derive from an adult in good health.

This chain joins TRBV6-2 or TRBV6-3 and TRBJ1-4, with D possibly TRBD1 on 5 matching bases. The length of the CDR3 is 15 residues. The V gene lost 5 bases and the J gene lost 8 bases, with 18 bases spanning the gap. Germline-derived CDR1 and CDR2 are MNHEY and SVGEGT. The CDR3 here is CASSQPQGEAEKLFF. The CDR3 coding sequence is TGTGCCAGCAGTCAACCTCAGGGAGAGGCGGAAAAACTGTTTTTT.

This clone was counted between two and nine times. The chain recombines TRBV30 with TRBJ2-7; D is uncertain. Germline CDR1 and CDR2: GTSNPN and SVGIG (reference sequence). This CDR3 spans 13 amino acids. Between the trimmed V and J ends, which lost 0 bases and 2 bases, there was a span of 8 bases. The CDR3 bases are TGTGCCTGGAGTGTAAAGGGCCCCTACGAGCAGTACTTC. As protein: CAWSVKGPYEQYF.

This clone has just one count. The chain has TRBV3-1 (or the pseudogene TRBV3-2) and TRBJ2-7; unclear D gene. Germline V gene lookup returns CDR1 LGHDT and CDR2 YNNKEL (reference sequence). V lost 1 base to trimming and J lost 8 bases, with 12 bases between them. CDR3 length equals 13 residues. CDR3 amino acids: CASSQGEGPKQYF. The CDR3 DNA is TGTGCCAGCAGCCAAGGCGAAGGACCTAAGCAGTACTTC.

The chain couples TRBV6-5 to TRBJ2-1, with 7 bases lining up with TRBD2. Germline CDR1 reads MNHEY; CDR2 reads SVGAGI. The trim removed 1 base at V and 0 bases at J, leaving 3 bases unmatched. The CDR3 totals 16 residues. The DNA of the CDR3 is TGTGCCAGCAGTTACTATGGGGGGGGCTCCTACAATGAGCAGTTCTTC. Protein: CASSYYGGGSYNEQFF.

This chain uses TRBV19 with TRBJ2-6; maybe TRBD1 (6 bases). This CDR3 region has 15 residues. The V end lost 4 bases, the J end lost 2 bases, and 9 bases lay between the germline ends. Germline loops: CDR1 LNHDA, CDR2 SQIVND (reference sequence). CDR3 DNA: TGTGCCAGTAGTACCAAGGGGGCTGGGGCCAACGTCCTGACTTTC. Protein sequence: CASSTKGAGANVLTF.